These 21 T cell receptor beta chains were sequenced from one sample in a study of blood T cell repertoires in COVID-19. Assay: immunoSEQ multiplex PCR; the TCRdb copy retains only in-frame clones and omits some. The repertoire holds around 62,000 clones, with over 80% as singletons. The sample consisted of peripheral blood. Every receptor here comes from a man aged 60 to 69 with acute or convalescent COVID-19.

The rearrangement uses TRBV7-9 and TRBJ2-7; 10 bases map to TRBD1. J gave up 5 bases and V 5 bases, and 6 bases lay outside the gene matches. This CDR3 is built from 14 residues. Germline CDR1 is SEHNR and CDR2 is FQNEAQ (reference sequence). The CDR3 DNA reads as TGTGCCAGCAGCCCGAGGGGGACAGGGGACGAGCAGTACTTC. It translates to CASSPRGTGDEQYF.

The rearrangement joins TRBV12-5 to TRBJ2-1; D is perhaps TRBD1 (6 bases). Germline V lookup: CDR1 LGHNT, CDR2 FRNRAP. V lost 7 bases and J 8 bases, leaving 18 bases between the germline ends. This CDR3 comprises 14 residues. Here the CDR3 reads CASALRGRGDEQFF. The CDR3 nucleotides read TGTGCTAGTGCCCTCCGGGGCAGGGGAGATGAGCAGTTCTTC.

The V and J genes are TRBV28 and TRBJ2-1; the D gene is possibly TRBD2 (5 bases). CDR3 length: 15 residues. Germline assignment: CDR1 MDHEN and CDR2 SYDVKM. The V and J ends lost 5 bases and 4 bases respectively, with 15 bases between them. The CDR3 sequence: CASSPPRTAYNEQFF. CDR3 sequence (DNA): TGTGCCAGCAGTCCTCCCCGGACTGCTTACAATGAGCAGTTCTTC. The complete variable domain, with remaining parts taken from reference TRBV28 and TRBJ2-1, reads DVKVTQSSRYLVKRTGEKVFLECVQDMDHENMFWYRQDPGLGLRLIYFSYDVKMKEKGDIPEGYSVSREKKERFSLILESASTNQTSMYLCASSPPRTAYNEQFFGPGTRLTVL.

The chain uses TRBV10-3 and TRBJ1-4, with D perhaps matching TRBD1 (6 bases). CDR1 and CDR2 (germline): ENHRY, SYGVKD. V was clipped by 10 bases and J by 0 bases, with 9 bases between them. CDR3 length: 13 amino acids. The CDR3 region is CATGQPTNEKLFF. Written as DNA, the CDR3 is TGTGCCACAGGACAGCCAACTAATGAAAAACTGTTTTTT.

The rearrangement links TRBV7-6 to TRBJ2-2, with 10 bases lining up with TRBD2. Losses at the gene ends were 1 base for V and 4 bases for J; bases not matched to a gene: 3. The CDR3 is 16 amino acids. From germline, CDR1 is SGHVS and CDR2 FNYEAQ. CDR3 coding DNA: TGTGCCAGCAGCTTAGTAGCGGGAGGCGGCACCGGGGAGCTGTTTTTT. Its protein is CASSLVAGGGTGELFF.

The count of this clone is one. The chain links TRBV15 to TRBJ2-1, with 7 nucleotides matching TRBD1. CDR1 and CDR2 from the germline V gene are LNHNV and YYDKDF (reference sequence). Trimming at V came to 4 bases and at J to 0 bases, leaving 12 bases not matched to a gene. The CDR3 consists of 18 residues. The CDR3 region has the DNA TGTGCCACCAGCACTACAGGGGTGGGCGGAAGCTCCTACAATGAGCAGTTCTTC. This encodes CATSTTGVGGSSYNEQFF.

The chain is built from TRBV19 and TRBJ2-3; 13 positions agree with TRBD2. The CDR3 is made up of 15 amino acids. The V gene's germline CDR1 is LNHDA and CDR2 SQIVND (reference sequence). The J segment lost 5 bases and the V segment lost 6 bases, leaving 5 bases of the junction unmatched. CDR3 sequence (DNA): TGTGCCAGTAGCAGACTAGCGGGAGGTATAGATACGCAGTATTTT. Translation: CASSRLAGGIDTQYF.

The V gene is TRBV11-3, the J gene TRBJ2-3, with D maybe TRBD2 (5 bases). The V end lost 5 bases, the J end lost 5 bases, and 20 bases lay between the germline ends. Germline-derived CDR1 and CDR2 are SGHNT and YENEEA. This CDR3 contains 16 residues. The CDR3 is CASSPNLGGLVDTQYF. The DNA of the CDR3 is TGTGCCAGCAGCCCTAACCTGGGCGGGCTGGTAGATACGCAGTATTTT.

This clone was detected only once. This chain links TRBV5-4 with TRBJ2-7; the match to TRBD2 covers 9 bases. The CDR3 spans 15 residues. Germline assignment: CDR1 SGHNT and CDR2 YYREEE (reference sequence). Trimming cost V 4 bases and J 2 bases; bases outside gene matches: 7. CDR3 sequence (DNA): TGTGCCAGCAGCCCGATGACTAGCGGAGCCTACGAGCAGTACTTC. Translated: CASSPMTSGAYEQYF.

CDR3 sequence (DNA): TGTGCCAGTAGTATTGATGCGGGGGGCGGGCAAGGAGAGCAGTTCTTC. It translates to CASSIDAGGGQGEQFF. V gene TRBV19 combines with J gene TRBJ2-1; 8 bases line up with TRBD2. Germline V lookup: CDR1 LNHDA, CDR2 SQIVND (reference sequence). This CDR3 region has 16 residues. The V segment lost 3 bases and the J segment 10 bases; nucleotides outside the gene matches: 14.

Points on this clone: One end of the junction varies from germline; a read error may be responsible. The CDR3 spells CAGSQSGGYYGYTF. CDR3 DNA: TGTGCCGGCAGTCAGTCAGGGGGCTACTATGGCTACACCTTC. The chain has TRBV6-5 and TRBJ1-2; 8 bases fit TRBD1. The CDR3 is 14 amino acids. The germline V gene has CDR1 MNHEY and CDR2 SVGAGI.

Regarding this clone: One end of the junction fails to match germline, which may point to a read error. The chain employs TRBV5-1 and TRBJ1-1; 7 nucleotides match TRBD1. In germline, CDR1 is SGHRS, CDR2 YFSETQ. This CDR3 is built from 14 residues. CDR3 sequence (DNA): TGCGCCCGCAGCGGGGGGCAGGGGGAAGGTGAAGCTTTCTTT. Its translation: CARSGGQGEGEAFF.

This chain links TRBV3-1 (or the pseudogene TRBV3-2) with TRBJ2-7; no definite D call. This CDR3 comprises 14 residues. The germline V gene has CDR1 LGHDT and CDR2 YNNKEL (reference sequence). Trimming shortened V by 1 base and J by 8 bases, and 15 bases separated the two germline ends. The CDR3 spells CASSQAVSPFQQYF. The DNA for the CDR3 is TGTGCCAGCAGCCAAGCAGTGTCCCCTTTCCAGCAGTACTTC.

The chain combines TRBV28 with TRBJ1-4; D perhaps matches TRBD1 (6 bases). The CDR3 extends over 14 amino acids. CDR1 and CDR2 (germline): MDHEN, SYDVKM. V gave up 3 bases and J gave up 5 bases, with 10 bases separating them. The CDR3 DNA sequence: TGTGCCAGCAGTTTGGGCCAGGGGAATGAAAAACTGTTTTTT. This gives the protein CASSLGQGNEKLFF.

The V and J genes are TRBV30 and TRBJ1-5; D not certain. CDR1 is GTSNPN and CDR2 is SVGIG in the germline V gene (reference sequence). The CDR3 is made up of 14 amino acids. Trimming shortened V by 3 bases and J by 7 bases, and 16 bases separated the two germline ends. The CDR3 sequence is CAWRAGVGVQPQHF. The CDR3 nucleotides read TGTGCCTGGAGAGCCGGTGTGGGAGTCCAGCCCCAGCATTTT.

The gene calls are TRBV7-2 and TRBJ2-1; D unclear. Germline assignment: CDR1 SGHTA and CDR2 FQGNSA. Trimming took off 0 bases at V and 15 bases at J, with 18 bases between the two ends. The CDR3 consists of 14 residues. The CDR3 DNA reads as TGTGCCAGCAGCTTAGCGCTACCGGAAAATAAGCGGTTCTTC. Protein sequence: CASSLALPENKRFF.

The chain uses TRBV25-1 and TRBJ2-7; the D gene is possibly TRBD2 (5 bases). This CDR3 comprises 15 residues. Germline V gene data show CDR1 as MGHDK and CDR2 as SYGVNS. The V end lost 4 bases, the J end lost 9 bases, and 22 bases lay between the germline ends. The CDR3 loop is CASSAPGRVGVAQYF. The CDR3 DNA reads as TGTGCCAGCAGTGCCCCAGGTAGGGTCGGGGTTGCGCAGTACTTC.

The chain employs TRBV5-1 and TRBJ1-1; maybe TRBD1 (5 bases). CDR1 and CDR2 (germline): SGHRS, YFSETQ. This CDR3 spans 14 amino acids. The V end lost 4 bases, the J end lost 1 base, and 11 bases lay between the germline ends. The CDR3 nucleotides are TGCGCCAGCAGCGGGGGGAATGCGAACACTGAAGCTTTCTTT. Protein sequence: CASSGGNANTEAFF.

V and J are TRBV9 and TRBJ1-3, with TRBD1 matching over 11 bases. V shed 0 bases and J 4 bases; nucleotides not matched to a gene: 15. CDR3 length: 20 amino acids. The germline V gene has CDR1 SGDLS and CDR2 YYNGEE. CDR3 DNA: TGTGCCAGCAGCGTAGCTGCCACCGGGACAGGGGGTAATTCCGGAAACACCATATATTTT. This codes for CASSVAATGTGGNSGNTIYF.

The V call is TRBV11-2, the J call TRBJ2-5; TRBD1 might be the D (9 bases). The V gene lost 6 bases and the J gene lost 4 bases, with 18 bases spanning the gap. CDR3 length: 15 amino acids. CDR1 SGHAT and CDR2 FQNNGV come from the germline V gene. CDR3 DNA sequence: TGTGCCAGCAGAGTACAGGGGGCGGGGGGAGAGACCCAGTACTTC. Translated: CASRVQGAGGETQYF. The whole variable domain, filled in from reference TRBV11-2 and TRBJ2-5, reads EAGVAQSPRYKIIEKRQSVAFWCNPISGHATLYWYQQILGQGPKLLIQFQNNGVVDDSQLPKDRFSAERLKGVDSTLKIQPAKLEDSAVYLCASRVQGAGGETQYFGPGTRLLVL.

This clone turned up a few times. The chain has TRBV27 and TRBJ1-4; TRBD1 matches at 7 bases. Per germline, CDR1 MNHEY and CDR2 SMNVEV (reference sequence). J gave up 5 bases and V 3 bases, and 3 bases lay outside the gene matches. This CDR3 contains 14 residues. CDR3 region: CASSFTGVNEKLFF. The CDR3 DNA reads TGTGCCAGCAGTTTCACAGGGGTAAATGAAAAACTGTTTTTT. The variable domain in full, completed from reference TRBV27 and TRBJ1-4, reads EAQVTQNPRYLITVTGKKLTVTCSQNMNHEYMSWYRQDPGLGLRQIYYSMNVEVTDKGDVPEGYKVSRKEKRNFPLILESPSPNQTSLYFCASSFTGVNEKLFFGSGTQLSVL.